Each of the 21 T cell receptor beta chains below was sequenced from the same sample in a study of regulatory T cells in long-lasting Graves disease. The TCR beta library used iRepertoire HTBI primers with Arm-PCR amplification of CDR3. TCRdb re-called the multiplex PCR reads through MiXCR, storing one row per CDR3 protein. The profile shows some 470,000 distinct CDR3 sequences, roughly a fifth of them singletons. The sample's time point: persistent/refractory GD, antithyroid drugs over 5 years with positive TRAb. PBMC RNA was the source of the TCR library. The specimen was peripheral blood mononuclear cells (PBMCs), collected when the disease was refractory, from a patient treated with antithyroid drugs. The receptors were sampled from a female donor with Graves disease.

There are a few counts of this clonotype. The V and J genes are TRBV5-5 and TRBJ2-3, with D possibly matching TRBD2 (5 bases). The CDR3 spans 15 residues. Germline values: CDR1 SGHKS, CDR2 YYEKEE (reference sequence). Trimming removed 1 base at V and 4 bases at J, with 13 bases between. The CDR3 reads CASSLPGEFADTQYF. The CDR3 DNA reads TGTGCCAGCAGCTTGCCCGGGGAGTTTGCAGATACGCAGTATTTT.

This clonotype was seen a single time. This chain connects TRBV3-1 to TRBJ1-1; D ambiguous. In germline, CDR1 is LGHDT, CDR2 YNNKEL (reference sequence). The CDR3 spans 13 residues. V lost 0 bases and J lost 8, with 10 bases in between. The CDR3 region has the DNA TGTGCCAGCAGCCAAGATGCAGGAAGAGAAGCTTTCTTT. Translated: CASSQDAGREAFF. Full variable domain (remainder filled in from reference TRBV3-1 and TRBJ1-1): DTAVSQTPKYLVTQMGNDKSIKCEQNLGHDTMYWYKQDSKKFLKIMFSYNNKELIINETVPNRFSPKSPDKAHLNLHINSLELGDSAVYFCASSQDAGREAFFGQGTRLTVV.

This clonotype was recorded a few times. This chain joins TRBV24-1 and TRBJ2-3; TRBD1 matches at 7 bases. The CDR3 has 15 residues. The V gene end was trimmed by 2 bases and the J gene end by 6 bases; junction bases not matched to a gene: 7. The V gene's germline CDR1 is KGHDR and CDR2 SFDVKD. The CDR3 reads CATSDSDRALDTQYF. CDR3 DNA: TGTGCCACCAGTGATTCCGACAGGGCCTTGGATACGCAGTATTTT.

This clonotype was observed a handful of times. This rearrangement joins TRBV5-4 to TRBJ2-3, with 13 bases fitting TRBD2. The CDR3 has 15 residues. V lost 2 bases to trimming and J lost 6 bases; unmatched junction nucleotides: 3. Germline lookup yields CDR1 SGHNT and CDR2 YYREEE (reference sequence). The CDR3 is CASSFGTSGTDTQYF. CDR3 coding DNA: TGTGCCAGCAGCTTTGGGACTAGCGGGACCGATACGCAGTATTTT. The full variable domain, with the rest looked up from reference TRBV5-4 and TRBJ2-3, is ETGVTQSPTHLIKTRGQQVTLRCSSQSGHNTVSWYQQALGQGPQFIFQYYREEENGRGNFPPRFSGLQFPNYSSELNVNALELDDSALYLCASSFGTSGTDTQYFGPGTRLTVL.

This clonotype has a count of ten or more. The rearrangement links TRBV10-3 to TRBJ2-5; D not resolved. The CDR3 length is 16 residues. Germline V gene sequence: CDR1 ENHRY, CDR2 SYGVKD. V lost 0 bases and J lost 1, with 12 bases in between. The CDR3 region has the DNA TGTGCCATCAGTGAGTCGTACGGCGGAACCCAAGAGACCCAGTACTTC. Translation: CAISESYGGTQETQYF.

This clonotype was observed many times. The chain uses TRBV6-2 or TRBV6-3 and TRBJ1-2; tentatively, D is TRBD1 (5 bases). Germline loops: CDR1 MNHEY, CDR2 SVGEGT. This CDR3 spans 13 amino acids. The ends were cut back, 5 bases at V and 5 bases at J, with 12 bases in the middle. CDR3 bases: TGTGCCAGCAGTGAATTAGGGGTTTATGGCTACACCTTC. This codes for CASSELGVYGYTF.

This clonotype occurred a few times. This chain links TRBV11-2 with TRBJ1-1; 7 bases are shared with TRBD1. The V segment lost 1 base and the J segment 11 bases; nucleotides outside the gene matches: 4. Germline values: CDR1 SGHAT, CDR2 FQNNGV. The CDR3 runs 12 residues. The CDR3 sequence: CASSLGQGGAFF. CDR3 coding DNA: TGTGCCAGCAGCTTAGGACAGGGTGGGGCTTTCTTT.

This clonotype was counted only a few times. The V call is TRBV20-1, the J call TRBJ2-5, with a tentative D call TRBD2 (5 bases). V lost 3 bases, J lost 0 bases, and 11 bases lay in between. This CDR3 has 14 residues. CDR1 DFQATT and CDR2 SNEGSKA come from the germline V gene (reference sequence). The CDR3 DNA reads TGCAGTGCTAGGGGGATCGGGGACCAAGAGACCCAGTACTTC. It encodes CSARGIGDQETQYF.

This chain connects TRBV28 to TRBJ2-2; no clear D. The V and J ends lost 7 bases and 7 bases respectively, with 28 bases between them. Germline loops: CDR1 MDHEN, CDR2 SYDVKM. CDR3 length: 18 amino acids. CDR3 amino acids: CASTQTSFQKGLGGELFF. The CDR3 DNA is TGTGCCAGCACTCAAACTTCCTTCCAAAAGGGTCTAGGCGGGGAGCTGTTTTTT. The complete variable domain, with remaining parts taken from reference TRBV28 and TRBJ2-2, reads DVKVTQSSRYLVKRTGEKVFLECVQDMDHENMFWYRQDPGLGLRLIYFSYDVKMKEKGDIPEGYSVSREKKERFSLILESASTNQTSMYLCASTQTSFQKGLGGELFFGEGSRLTVL.

Only one count was recorded for this clonotype. This chain connects TRBV7-6 to TRBJ1-2, with D unresolved. CDR3 length: 14 residues. V was shortened by 4 bases and J by 4 bases, with 13 bases between the two germline ends. The V gene's germline CDR1 is SGHVS and CDR2 FNYEAQ. CDR3 region: CASSSGSGIYGYTF. CDR3 coding DNA: TGTGCCAGCAGCTCAGGTTCAGGCATCTATGGCTACACCTTC.

A word on this clonotype: It may be a read error: a sequence one base away is much more abundant. The chain has TRBV7-2 and TRBJ1-5, with 9 bases fitting TRBD1. The CDR3 spans 17 residues. Germline CDR1 is SGHTA and CDR2 is FQGNSA. The CDR3 DNA is TGTGCCAGCAGCTTGACCGTCACAGGGGGCCTTTATCAGCCCCAGCGTTTT. Protein product: CASSLTVTGGLYQPQRF.

In this sample, this clonotype turned up a few times. The CDR3 reads CASSLLTDNSPLHF. The CDR3 DNA reads TGTGCCAGCAGCTTATTGACGGATAATTCACCCCTCCACTTT. V gene TRBV5-5 combines with J gene TRBJ1-6; D not certain. V was trimmed by 2 bases and J by 5 bases, leaving 8 bases between them. Germline V gene data show CDR1 as SGHKS and CDR2 as YYEKEE (reference sequence). CDR3 length equals 14 residues.

This clonotype has just a few counts. The rearrangement links TRBV5-1 to TRBJ1-1, with D possibly matching TRBD1 (5 bases). Germline V gives CDR1 SGHRS, CDR2 YFSETQ. Between the trimmed V and J ends, which lost 6 bases and 5 bases, there was a span of 17 bases. There are 14 residues in the CDR3. In DNA form, the CDR3 reads TGCGCCAGCAATAAGCAGGGTTTTTCAACTGAAGCTTTCTTT. Amino acid sequence: CASNKQGFSTEAFF.

The V and J genes are TRBV20-1 and TRBJ1-2; possible D gene TRBD1, 5 bases. Trimming shortened V by 4 bases and J by 3 bases, and 15 bases separated the two germline ends. The germline CDR1 and CDR2 sequences are DFQATT and SNEGSKA (reference sequence). There are 14 residues in the CDR3. DNA of the CDR3: TGCAGTGCTACTGGCATGGGGGGTGACTATGGCTACACCTTC. This sequence encodes CSATGMGGDYGYTF.

There are many counts of this clonotype. The chain couples TRBV28 to TRBJ1-1; D gene uncertain. CDR1 and CDR2 from the germline V gene are MDHEN and SYDVKM. The CDR3 runs 12 residues. With 6 bases removed from V and 7 bases from J, the gap between germline ends came to 12 bases. The CDR3 protein is CASSDPRDEAFF. For the CDR3, the DNA is TGTGCCAGCAGCGACCCGAGGGATGAAGCTTTCTTT.

This clonotype was found many times. The chain recombines TRBV28 with TRBJ1-2, with D uncertain. V lost 9 bases and J lost 0, with 8 bases in between. The CDR3 sequence is 12 residues long. Germline loops: CDR1 MDHEN, CDR2 SYDVKM. The CDR3 DNA reads TGTGCCAGTAAGGCCGCTAACTATGGCTACACCTTC. Translation: CASKAANYGYTF.

This clonotype was seen a few times. The J gene is TRBJ2-3, the V gene TRBV7-2, with D unresolved. The V and J ends lost 2 bases and 10 bases respectively, with 13 bases between them. CDR3 length: 13 amino acids. Germline lookup yields CDR1 SGHTA and CDR2 FQGNSA. CDR3 amino acids: CASSLPTVKAQYF. The CDR3 coding sequence is TGTGCCAGCAGCTTACCCACCGTTAAGGCGCAGTATTTT.

This clonotype was seen ten or more times. The rearrangement links TRBV28 to TRBJ1-2, with TRBD1 identical over 7 bases. This CDR3 comprises 13 residues. The germline gives CDR1 MDHEN, CDR2 SYDVKM. Trimming took 1 base from V and 8 from J; bases not matched to a gene: 4. Here the CDR3 DNA reads TGTGCCAGCAGTTTATCAGGGGGTGGGGGCTACACCTTC. Protein product: CASSLSGGGGYTF.

The rearrangement uses TRBV4-1 and TRBJ2-1, with 12 bases identical to TRBD2. V shed 3 bases and J 8 bases; nucleotides not matched to a gene: 8. This CDR3 has 16 amino acids. CDR1 and CDR2 from the germline V gene are MGHRA and YSYEKL. CDR3: CASSQLAGGRSYEQFF. The CDR3 DNA reads as TGCGCCAGCAGCCAGCTAGCGGGAGGGCGGTCCTATGAGCAGTTCTTC.

This clonotype was observed many times. The chain couples TRBV12-3 or TRBV12-4 to TRBJ2-2; no definite D call. The CDR3 loop spans 14 amino acids. V shed 7 bases and J shed 1 base, with 10 bases lying between them. The CDR3 nucleotides read TGTGCCAGCACTTTGGTTAGGAACACCGGGGAGCTGTTTTTT. This translates into CASTLVRNTGELFF.

This clonotype was seen at least ten times. The V gene is TRBV19, the J gene TRBJ2-7; 9 bases agree with TRBD1. Unmatched junction bases numbered 5, after V lost 2 bases and J lost 3 bases. Per the germline V gene, CDR1 is LNHDA and CDR2 is SQIVND (reference sequence). This CDR3 region has 15 residues. This chain's CDR3 is CASSIRGTGNYEQYF. The CDR3 DNA follows: TGTGCCAGTAGTATAAGGGGGACAGGGAACTACGAGCAGTACTTC.